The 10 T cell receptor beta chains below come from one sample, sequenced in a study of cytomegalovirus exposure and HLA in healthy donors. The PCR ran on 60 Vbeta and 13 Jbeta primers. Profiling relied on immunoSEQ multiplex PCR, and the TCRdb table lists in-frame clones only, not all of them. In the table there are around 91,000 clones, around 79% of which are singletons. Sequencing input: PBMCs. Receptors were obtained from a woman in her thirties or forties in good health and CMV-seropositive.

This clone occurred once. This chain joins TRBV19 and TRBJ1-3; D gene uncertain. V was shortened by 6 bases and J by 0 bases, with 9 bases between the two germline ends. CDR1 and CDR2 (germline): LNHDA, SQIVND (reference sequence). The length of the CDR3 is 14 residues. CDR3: CASRSSYSGNTIYF. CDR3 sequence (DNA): TGTGCCAGTAGGTCCTCGTACTCTGGAAACACCATATATTTT.

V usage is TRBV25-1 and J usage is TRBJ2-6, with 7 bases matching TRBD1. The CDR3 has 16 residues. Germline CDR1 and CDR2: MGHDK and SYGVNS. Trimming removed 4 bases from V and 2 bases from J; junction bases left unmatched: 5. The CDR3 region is CASSGTGVPGANVLTF. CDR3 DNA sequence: TGTGCCAGCAGTGGTACAGGGGTCCCTGGGGCCAACGTCCTGACTTTC. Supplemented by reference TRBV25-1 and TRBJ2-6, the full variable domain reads EADIYQTPRYLVIGTGKKITLECSQTMGHDKMYWYQQDPGMELHLIHYSYGVNSTEKGDLSSESTVSRIRTEHFPLTLESARPSHTSQYLCASSGTGVPGANVLTFGAGSRLTVL.

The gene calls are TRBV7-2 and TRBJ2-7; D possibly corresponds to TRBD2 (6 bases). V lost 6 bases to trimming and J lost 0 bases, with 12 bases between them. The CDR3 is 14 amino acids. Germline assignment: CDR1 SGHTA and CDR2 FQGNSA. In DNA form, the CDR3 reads TGTGCCAGCAGTTTTGGGGGGACCTCCTACGAGCAGTACTTC. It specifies CASSFGGTSYEQYF.

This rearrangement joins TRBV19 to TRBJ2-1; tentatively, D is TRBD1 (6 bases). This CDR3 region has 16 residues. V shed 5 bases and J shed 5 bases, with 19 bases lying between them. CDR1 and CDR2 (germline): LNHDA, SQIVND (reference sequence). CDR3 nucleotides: TGTGCCAGTAGTGCTGCGGACAGTGGGACCCACAATGAGCAGTTCTTC. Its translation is CASSAADSGTHNEQFF.

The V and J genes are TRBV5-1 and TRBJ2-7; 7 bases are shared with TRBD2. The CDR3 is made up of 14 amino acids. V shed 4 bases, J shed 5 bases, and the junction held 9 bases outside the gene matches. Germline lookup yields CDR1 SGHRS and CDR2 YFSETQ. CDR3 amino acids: CASSGEGGPDEQYF. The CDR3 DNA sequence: TGCGCCAGCAGCGGGGAGGGAGGGCCGGACGAGCAGTACTTC.

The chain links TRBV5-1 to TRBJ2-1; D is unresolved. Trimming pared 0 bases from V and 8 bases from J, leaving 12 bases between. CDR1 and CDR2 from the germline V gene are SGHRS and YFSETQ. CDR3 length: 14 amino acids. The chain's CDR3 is CASSLGATQDEQFF. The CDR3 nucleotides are TGCGCCAGCAGCTTGGGGGCTACGCAAGATGAGCAGTTCTTC.

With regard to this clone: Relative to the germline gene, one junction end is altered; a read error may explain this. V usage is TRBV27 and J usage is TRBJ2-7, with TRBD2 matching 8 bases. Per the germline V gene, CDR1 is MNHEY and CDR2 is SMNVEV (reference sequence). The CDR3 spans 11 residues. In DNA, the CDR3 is TGTGCCAGCAGTTTTAACGGGAGGGACCGCTTC. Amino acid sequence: CASSFNGRDRF.

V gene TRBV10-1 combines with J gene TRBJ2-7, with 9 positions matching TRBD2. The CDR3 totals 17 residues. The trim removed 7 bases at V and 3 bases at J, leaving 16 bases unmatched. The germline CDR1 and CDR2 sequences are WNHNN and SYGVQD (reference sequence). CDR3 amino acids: CASIYSGRGLQFYEQYF. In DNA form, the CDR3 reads TGCGCCAGCATCTATAGCGGGAGAGGTCTTCAGTTCTACGAGCAGTACTTC.

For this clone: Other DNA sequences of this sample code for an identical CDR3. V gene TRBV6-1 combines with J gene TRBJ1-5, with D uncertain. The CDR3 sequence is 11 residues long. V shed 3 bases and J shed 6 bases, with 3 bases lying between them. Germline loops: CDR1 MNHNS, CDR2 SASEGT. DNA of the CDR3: TGTGCCAGCAGTGAGGCTCAGCCCCAGCATTTT. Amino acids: CASSEAQPQHF.

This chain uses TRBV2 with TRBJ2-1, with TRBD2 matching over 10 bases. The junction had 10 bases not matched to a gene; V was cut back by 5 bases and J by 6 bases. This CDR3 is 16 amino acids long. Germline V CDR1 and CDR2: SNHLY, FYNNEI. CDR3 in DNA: TGTGCCAGCAGTCCAGCGGGGTCTAGCGGGAGCAATGAGCAGTTCTTC. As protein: CASSPAGSSGSNEQFF.